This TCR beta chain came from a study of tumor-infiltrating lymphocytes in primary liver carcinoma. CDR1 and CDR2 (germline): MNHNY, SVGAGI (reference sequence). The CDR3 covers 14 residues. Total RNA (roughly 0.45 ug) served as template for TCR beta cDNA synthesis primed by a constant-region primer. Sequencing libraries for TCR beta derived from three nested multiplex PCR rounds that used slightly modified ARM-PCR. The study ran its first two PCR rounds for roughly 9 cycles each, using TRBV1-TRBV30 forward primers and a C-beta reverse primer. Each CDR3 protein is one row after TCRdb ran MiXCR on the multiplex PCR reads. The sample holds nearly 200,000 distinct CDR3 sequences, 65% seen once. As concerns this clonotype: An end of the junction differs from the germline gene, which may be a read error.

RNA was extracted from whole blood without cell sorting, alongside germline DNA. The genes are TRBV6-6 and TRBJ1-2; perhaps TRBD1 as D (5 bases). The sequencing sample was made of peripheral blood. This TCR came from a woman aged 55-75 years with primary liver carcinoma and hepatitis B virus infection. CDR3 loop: CASSPTTWDYGYTF. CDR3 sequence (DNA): TGTGCCAGCAGTCCTACGACATGGGACTATGGTTACACCTTC.